Listed below are T cell receptor beta chains from one sample, sequenced in a study of blood T cells in healthy people across ages. TCRdb reprocessed the 5' RACE reads via MiXCR and lists one record per CDR3 protein. Of approximately 730,000 distinct CDR3 sequences listed, roughly 41% were seen once; the top ten hold less than 25%. Sequencing was done on a sample of blood. The source of these receptors is a woman aged 60-75 years in good health. CDR3s include the opening cysteine and the closing phenylalanine or tryptophan. Fields, in order: J gene, V gene, clone size, CDR3 length, D gene, CDR3 protein, CDR3 DNA. A D gene is named only where the DNA matches it firmly. Size is omitted from some rows. Given values are once, few, many or a class for expanded clones.

>TRBJ1-2|TRBV18|-|14|-
CASSPGGGFYGYTF
TGTGCCAGCTCACCTGGCGGGGGGTTCTATGGCTACACCTTC
>TRBJ2-7|TRBV6-2/TRBV6-3|few|14|TRBD2
CASRSERGPYEQYF
TGTGCCAGCAGATCCGAGCGGGGACCCTACGAGCAGTACTTC
>TRBJ2-5|TRBV3-1|few|14|TRBD2
CASSQDGRASEQYF
TGTGCCAGCAGCCAAGACGGGAGGGCCTCTGAGCAGTACTTC
>TRBJ2-5|TRBV7-3|-|16|-
CASSPDPGGSYNEQYF
TGTGCCAGCAGCCCCGACCCCGGCGGCTCCTACAATGAGCAGTACTTC
>TRBJ2-3|TRBV2|-|14|TRBD1
CASSLTGFADTQYF
TGTGCCAGCAGCCTGACAGGGTTTGCAGATACGCAGTATTTT
>TRBJ2-5|TRBV12-3/TRBV12-4|many|13|-
CASSLGAIGTQYF
TGTGCCAGCTCGTTGGGGGCGATCGGGACCCAGTACTTC
>TRBJ2-7|TRBV29-1|-|15|TRBD2
CSVEERGTSVGEQYF
TGCAGCGTTGAAGAAAGGGGGACTAGCGTCGGCGAGCAGTACTTC
>TRBJ2-7|TRBV20-1|once|15|-
CSARDSGEYSYEQYF
TGCAGTGCTAGGGACAGCGGGGAGTACTCCTACGAGCAGTACTTC
>TRBJ2-7|TRBV20-1|-|15|TRBD2
CSARGLAGLSYEQYF
TGCAGTGCTAGAGGACTAGCGGGTCTCTCCTACGAGCAGTACTTC
>TRBJ2-6|TRBV9|many|18|TRBD1
CASSVAPGGTTGANVLTF
TGTGCCAGCAGCGTAGCGCCAGGGGGCACGACTGGGGCCAACGTCCTGACTTTC
>TRBJ2-7|TRBV4-2|-|15|-
CASSQVTNPSYEQYF
TGTGCCAGCAGCCAAGTTACGAATCCCTCCTACGAGCAGTACTTC
>TRBJ1-5|TRBV6-2/TRBV6-3|-|15|-
CASSYRQPSDQPQHF
TGTGCCAGCAGTTACAGACAACCTTCCGACCAGCCCCAGCATTTT
>TRBJ1-2|TRBV11-2|-|18|TRBD1
CASRRIAGTGRANYGYTF
TGTGCCAGCAGGCGTATTGCCGGGACAGGCCGAGCTAACTATGGCTACACCTTC
>TRBJ2-1|TRBV11-3|-|16|TRBD1
CASSSTGGVGYDEQFF
TGTGCCAGCAGCTCGACAGGGGGCGTCGGATACGATGAGCAGTTCTTC
>TRBJ1-1|TRBV29-1|few|14|TRBD1
CSVGGGTGNTEAFF
TGCAGCGTCGGGGGGGGGACAGGGAACACTGAAGCTTTCTTT
>TRBJ2-3|TRBV18|-|16|TRBD2
CASSPPQRGSTDTQYF
TGTGCCAGCTCACCACCCCAGCGGGGGAGCACAGATACGCAGTATTTT
>TRBJ2-7|TRBV28|once|15|TRBD2
CASSISGKGPYEQYF
TGTGCCAGCAGCATTAGCGGGAAAGGGCCCTACGAGCAGTACTTC
>TRBJ2-1|TRBV29-1|-|17|-
CSVEGDSRTSRWNEQFF
TGCAGCGTTGAGGGGGACAGCAGGACTAGCAGATGGAATGAGCAGTTCTTC
>TRBJ2-5|TRBV11-2|-|14|-
CASSFFGYQETQYF
TGTGCCAGCAGCTTCTTTGGGTACCAAGAGACCCAGTACTTC
>TRBJ1-5|TRBV7-2|few|14|-
CASSLGGVDQPQHF
TGTGCCAGCAGCTTAGGAGGGGTAGATCAGCCCCAGCATTTT
>TRBJ1-2|TRBV29-1|-|10|-
CSVAGDGYTF
TGCAGCGTTGCCGGGGATGGCTACACCTTC
>TRBJ1-2|TRBV9|once|15|TRBD1
CASSGGGQTNYGYTF
TGTGCCAGCAGCGGCGGGGGACAGACCAACTATGGCTACACCTTC
>TRBJ2-7|TRBV5-5|-|15|TRBD1
CASSWGQGKRDEQYF
TGTGCCAGCAGCTGGGGACAGGGGAAGAGGGACGAGCAGTACTTC
>TRBJ2-1|TRBV7-9|-|15|-
CASSPPGGRGNEQFF
TGTGCCAGCAGCCCGCCGGGGGGCCGTGGCAATGAGCAGTTCTTC
>TRBJ2-3|TRBV12-3/TRBV12-4|-|14|-
CASSWGRKTDTQYF
TGTGCCAGCAGTTGGGGCAGGAAAACAGATACGCAGTATTTT
>TRBJ2-1|TRBV11-2|-|17|TRBD2
CASSLAGLAVPNNEQFF
TGTGCCAGCAGCTTAGCCGGACTAGCAGTACCAAACAATGAGCAGTTCTTC
>TRBJ2-4|TRBV6-1|few|14|-
CASSPNPTAPIQYF
TGTGCCAGCAGCCCTAACCCGACAGCACCCATTCAGTACTTC
>TRBJ1-2|TRBV12-3/TRBV12-4|-|13|-
CASSFIGNNGYTF
TGTGCCAGCAGTTTTATAGGGAATAATGGCTACACCTTC
>TRBJ2-2|TRBV7-9|-|17|TRBD1
CASSFRDRGPDTGELFF
TGTGCCAGCAGCTTCCGGGACAGGGGGCCGGACACCGGGGAGCTGTTTTTT
>TRBJ2-5|TRBV29-1|-|13|-
CSVEGTDQETQYF
TGCAGCGTTGAAGGGACAGATCAAGAGACCCAGTACTTC
>TRBJ2-1|TRBV21-1|once|16|-
CASSKEHSKEDNEQFF
TGTGCCAGCAGCAAAGAACACTCGAAGGAGGACAATGAGCAGTTCTTC
>TRBJ2-1|TRBV20-1|few|15|TRBD2
CSAREIAGDHNEQFF
TGCAGTGCTAGAGAGATAGCGGGGGATCACAATGAGCAGTTCTTC
>TRBJ2-3|TRBV6-5|-|14|-
CASRRQRGTDTQYF
TGTGCCAGCAGGCGGCAGAGGGGCACAGATACACAGTATTTT
>TRBJ1-1|TRBV29-1|-|13|-
CSVEGVRGTEAFF
TGCAGCGTTGAAGGGGTTCGGGGCACTGAAGCTTTCTTT
>TRBJ2-7|TRBV29-1|-|11|-
CSVLVIYEQYF
TGCAGCGTGTTGGTGATCTACGAGCAGTACTTC
>TRBJ2-1|TRBV27|-|15|-
CASSSRAEPGNEQFF
TGTGCCAGCAGCTCCAGGGCTGAGCCGGGGAATGAGCAGTTCTTC
>TRBJ2-3|TRBV5-4|-|14|TRBD2
CASSLRGGGDTQYF
TGTGCCAGCAGCTTACGAGGCGGGGGTGATACGCAGTATTTT
>TRBJ2-5|TRBV20-1|-|14|TRBD2
CSASATSGKETQYF
TGCAGTGCTAGTGCGACTAGCGGCAAAGAGACCCAGTACTTC
>TRBJ2-5|TRBV5-1|many|15|-
CASSLDPGSQETQYF
TGCGCCAGCAGCTTGGACCCGGGGAGCCAAGAGACCCAGTACTTC
>TRBJ2-7|TRBV12-3/TRBV12-4|few|13|TRBD2
CASRRSGGYEQYF
TGTGCCAGCAGGCGGTCGGGGGGCTACGAGCAGTACTTC
>TRBJ1-1|TRBV11-2|-|12|-
CASSYSRGGAFF
TGTGCCAGCAGCTACTCCCGGGGGGGGGCTTTCTTT